Presented here are 20 T cell receptor beta chains from one specimen sequenced in a study of blood T cell repertoires in COVID-19. Clones were sequenced by immunoSEQ multiplex PCR, and TCRdb holds only the in-frame ones, with some missing. Here the sample spans 200,000 to 300,000 clones, 81% being singletons. The sequencing input was peripheral blood. The receptors stem from a woman older than 75 with COVID-19, enrolled during active disease.

The V gene is TRBV5-1, the J gene TRBJ2-7; 9 bases agree with TRBD2. The CDR3 spans 15 residues. Looked up from germline, CDR1 is SGHRS and CDR2 is YFSETQ. V shed 0 bases and J 2 bases; nucleotides not matched to a gene: 3. Here the CDR3 DNA reads TGCGCCAGCAGCTTGGGGACTAGCGTCACCTACGAGCAGTACTTC. It is translated as CASSLGTSVTYEQYF. Full variable domain (missing parts from reference TRBV5-1 and TRBJ2-7): KAGVTQTPRYLIKTRGQQVTLSCSPISGHRSVSWYQQTPGQGLQFLFEYFSETQRNKGNFPGRFSGRQFSNSRSEMNVSTLELGDSALYLCASSLGTSVTYEQYFGPGTRLTVT.

The genes are TRBV5-1 and TRBJ2-3, with 9 bases that match TRBD2. J was trimmed by 6 bases and V by 4 bases; bases with no gene match: 6. CDR1 and CDR2 (germline): SGHRS, YFSETQ. CDR3 size: 14 residues. The CDR3 nucleotides are TGCGCCAGCAGCATGGTAGCGGGGGCCGATACGCAGTATTTT. Protein: CASSMVAGADTQYF.

The chain is built from TRBV6-4 and TRBJ2-2; 7 bases are a match to TRBD1. Germline V lookup: CDR1 MRHNA, CDR2 SNTAGT. V lost 6 bases, J lost 4 bases, and 8 bases stayed unmatched. This CDR3 contains 15 residues. CDR3 nucleotides: TGTGCCAGCAGCCGGGACAGTTTACCCACCGGGGAGCTGTTTTTT. Translating it yields CASSRDSLPTGELFF.

V usage is TRBV27 and J usage is TRBJ1-1; 7 bases match TRBD1. CDR1 and CDR2 from the germline V gene are MNHEY and SMNVEV (reference sequence). This CDR3 comprises 14 residues. Germline trimming cut 3 bases from V and 3 bases from J; bases unmatched to any gene: 4. The CDR3 loop is CASSFDRAYTEAFF. The CDR3 region has the DNA TGTGCCAGCAGTTTCGACAGGGCGTACACTGAAGCTTTCTTT.

The CDR3 DNA is TGTGCCTGGAGTGTAGGGAGGGAGTATGGCTACACCTTC. This sequence encodes CAWSVGREYGYTF. This sequence joins TRBV30 and TRBJ1-2; D remains ambiguous. The CDR3 is 13 residues long. Between the trimmed V and J ends, which lost 0 bases and 5 bases, there was a span of 10 bases. The germline gives CDR1 GTSNPN, CDR2 SVGIG (reference sequence).

The chain uses TRBV5-1 and TRBJ2-4; 14 bases are a match to TRBD2. The V and J ends lost 4 bases and 1 base, in that order; junction bases with no gene match: 4. The CDR3 has 17 residues. Per the germline V gene, CDR1 is SGHRS and CDR2 is YFSETQ. The CDR3 DNA follows: TGCGCCAGCAGCCCCCGGACTAGCGGGGGGGCCAAAAACATTCAGTACTTC. Encoded protein: CASSPRTSGGAKNIQYF.

This clone was seen a single time. The chain recombines TRBV9 with TRBJ2-6; possible D gene TRBD1, 6 bases. CDR1 SGDLS and CDR2 YYNGEE come from the germline V gene. V gave up 2 bases and J gave up 2 bases, with 8 bases separating them. This CDR3 spans 15 amino acids. The CDR3 nucleotides read TGTGCCAGCAGCGTCACAGGGACTGGGGCCAACGTCCTGACTTTC. Translated, it gives CASSVTGTGANVLTF.

V usage is TRBV5-8 and J usage is TRBJ2-1; maybe TRBD1 (6 bases). The CDR3 totals 15 residues. Germline values: CDR1 SGHTS, CDR2 YDEGEE. With 4 bases removed from V and 5 bases from J, the gap between germline ends came to 16 bases. As DNA, the CDR3 is TGTGCCAGCAGCATAACAGGGTGGGACAACAATGAGCAGTTCTTC. Protein product: CASSITGWDNNEQFF.

The chain is built from TRBV6-6 and TRBJ1-3; D is ambiguous. Trimming removed 2 bases from V and 8 bases from J, with 19 bases in between. CDR1 and CDR2 from the germline V gene are MNHNY and SVGAGI (reference sequence). The CDR3 has 16 residues. CDR3 region: CASSYPQSPGGYTIYF. The CDR3 coding sequence is TGTGCCAGCAGTTACCCACAAAGTCCCGGCGGGTACACCATATATTTT.

Note on this clone: This same CDR3 is encoded by further DNA sequences in the sample. The chain employs TRBV18 and TRBJ2-2; D is unresolved. Germline CDR1 and CDR2: KGHSH and LQKENI. CDR3 length equals 12 residues. Trimming stripped 5 bases from V and 5 bases from J, with 6 bases between. CDR3 coding DNA: TGTGCCAGCTCATTAGATACCGGGGAGCTGTTTTTT. It is translated as CASSLDTGELFF.

V is TRBV4-3 and J is TRBJ2-7, with 12 bases matching TRBD2. J was trimmed by 7 bases and V by 4 bases; bases with no gene match: 8. CDR3 length: 15 residues. From germline, CDR1 is LGHNA and CDR2 YSLEER. This CDR3 is CASSRSLAGGGEQYF. Here the CDR3 DNA reads TGCGCCAGCAGCCGCTCACTAGCGGGAGGAGGAGAGCAGTACTTC.

The CDR3 is CSASGGREAFF. The CDR3 DNA follows: TGCAGTGCTAGTGGAGGAAGAGAAGCTTTCTTT. This chain connects TRBV20-1 to TRBJ1-1; no firm D call. Trimming pared 3 bases from V and 8 bases from J, leaving 10 bases between. In germline, CDR1 is DFQATT, CDR2 SNEGSKA (reference sequence). The CDR3 is 11 residues long.

The chain employs TRBV7-9 and TRBJ2-1; perhaps TRBD1 as D (6 bases). The CDR3 is 12 amino acids. Germline V gene lookup returns CDR1 SEHNR and CDR2 FQNEAQ (reference sequence). Trimming cost V 4 bases and J 14 bases, with 15 bases left between them. In DNA form, the CDR3 reads TGTGCCAGCAGCTCCCAACAGGGTTCAGAGTTCTTC. This translates into CASSSQQGSEFF.

The chain carries TRBV5-4 and TRBJ1-4; 7 bases map to TRBD1. Germline values: CDR1 SGHNT, CDR2 YYREEE (reference sequence). This CDR3 comprises 15 residues. Trimming at V came to 3 bases and at J to 4 bases, leaving 6 bases not matched to a gene. The CDR3 here is CASSSGTAVNEKLFF. As DNA, the CDR3 is TGTGCCAGCAGCTCGGGGACAGCCGTTAATGAAAAACTGTTTTTT.

V gene TRBV4-1 combines with J gene TRBJ2-7; 9 nucleotides agree with TRBD1. After removal of 4 bases from V and 4 bases from J, the junction contained 8 bases not matched to a gene. The CDR3 has 15 amino acids. From germline, CDR1 is MGHRA and CDR2 YSYEKL. The CDR3 DNA is TGCGCCAGCAGCCCCGGACAGGGGCTGAGGTACGAGCAGTACTTC. The encoded protein is CASSPGQGLRYEQYF.

The J gene is TRBJ2-3, the V gene TRBV30; D is undetermined. This CDR3 spans 13 amino acids. The germline CDR1 and CDR2 sequences are GTSNPN and SVGIG (reference sequence). Trimming took off 0 bases at V and 5 bases at J, with 9 bases between the two ends. The CDR3 region is CAWSVLLGDTQYF. The CDR3, as DNA: TGTGCCTGGAGTGTACTTCTAGGAGATACGCAGTATTTT.

The rearrangement links TRBV30 to TRBJ1-4; D is uncertain. V lost 3 bases and J lost 4, with 6 bases in between. The CDR3 length is 12 residues. The germline CDR1 and CDR2 sequences are GTSNPN and SVGIG (reference sequence). The CDR3: CAWSGNNEKLFF. For the CDR3, the DNA is TGTGCCTGGAGCGGTAATAATGAAAAACTGTTTTTT.

This chain uses TRBV24-1 with TRBJ2-1; 10 bases line up with TRBD1. CDR1 and CDR2 (germline): KGHDR, SFDVKD. The CDR3 consists of 14 residues. After removal of 4 bases from V and 5 bases from J, the junction contained 1 base not matched to a gene. CDR3: CATSEGTGDNEQFF. CDR3 nucleotide sequence: TGTGCCACCAGTGAGGGGACAGGGGACAATGAGCAGTTCTTC.

This sequence joins TRBV28 and TRBJ2-1; 8 nucleotides agree with TRBD1. Trimming took 7 bases from V and 4 from J; bases not matched to a gene: 9. CDR1 and CDR2 from the germline V gene are MDHEN and SYDVKM. The CDR3 consists of 15 residues. CDR3 residues: CASTSTTGGYNEQFF. The CDR3 bases are TGTGCCAGCACCTCCACCACAGGGGGGTACAATGAGCAGTTCTTC.

In its sample, this clone was seen once. The chain has TRBV7-3 and TRBJ2-2, with a weak D call TRBD2 (6 bases). Trimming removed 1 base at V and 4 bases at J, with 7 bases between. The CDR3 length is 14 residues. From germline, CDR1 is SGHTA and CDR2 FQGTGA. In DNA, the CDR3 is TGTGCCAGCAGCTTAATAGCGGCCACCGGGGAGCTGTTTTTT. Residues: CASSLIAATGELFF.